Listed below are T cell receptor beta chains from one sample, sequenced in a study of type 1 and type 2 diabetes patients. Each CDR3 protein gets one entry after TCRdb re-called the multiplex PCR reads with MiXCR. The sample has about 290,000 distinct CDR3 sequences; 40% to 50% are singletons. Specimen: peripheral blood mononuclear cells (PBMCs). The receptors were sampled from a young man with type 2 diabetes. Each CDR3 is given with its conserved first and last residue. The order of the fields is CDR3 DNA, CDR3 protein, J gene, clone size, D gene, V gene. D genes are given only for firm matches. Expanded clones are given a class, and other clones once, few, many or no size at all.

cdr3_nt: TGTGCCAGCAGCTTATCCCGTTACGAGCAGTACTTC
cdr3_aa: CASSLSRYEQYF
j_call: TRBJ2-7
clone_size: few
d_call: NA
v_call: TRBV7-2

cdr3_nt: TGCAGCGCCGGCAGCACAGATACGCAGTATTTT
cdr3_aa: CSAGSTDTQYF
j_call: TRBJ2-3
clone_size: few
d_call: NA
v_call: TRBV29-1

cdr3_nt: TGTGCCAGCAGTTTAGACGGGGGAATAACCTACGAGCAGTACTTC
cdr3_aa: CASSLDGGITYEQYF
j_call: TRBJ2-7
clone_size: few
d_call: NA
v_call: TRBV12-3/TRBV12-4

cdr3_nt: TGCAGCGTTGAGGGACTCACCACCTACAATGAGCAGTTCTTC
cdr3_aa: CSVEGLTTYNEQFF
j_call: TRBJ2-1
clone_size: NA
d_call: NA
v_call: TRBV29-1

cdr3_nt: TGTGCCAGTAGTATAGCAGGCTTCGGGACTAGCGGGAGGGCCCATGAGCAGTTCTTC
cdr3_aa: CASSIAGFGTSGRAHEQFF
j_call: TRBJ2-1
clone_size: NA
d_call: TRBD2
v_call: TRBV19

cdr3_nt: TGCAGTGCTAGTTCCGGGACGAGGAGGAACATTCAGTACTTC
cdr3_aa: CSASSGTRRNIQYF
j_call: TRBJ2-4
clone_size: once
d_call: NA
v_call: TRBV20-1

cdr3_nt: TGTGCCTGGACAGGTGGTTACTCCTACGAGCAGTACTTC
cdr3_aa: CAWTGGYSYEQYF
j_call: TRBJ2-7
clone_size: NA
d_call: NA
v_call: TRBV30

cdr3_nt: TGTGCCAGCACAGGCCGAGAGGGCTACGAGCAGTACTTC
cdr3_aa: CASTGREGYEQYF
j_call: TRBJ2-7
clone_size: few
d_call: NA
v_call: TRBV18

cdr3_nt: TGTGCCTGGAGTGTACTGGGGGGGTTGAGTCAGCCCCAGCATTTT
cdr3_aa: CAWSVLGGLSQPQHF
j_call: TRBJ1-5
clone_size: NA
d_call: NA
v_call: TRBV7-3

cdr3_nt: TGTGCCACTCTTGACCAGGGGACAGGACTCACAGATACGCAGTATTTT
cdr3_aa: CATLDQGTGLTDTQYF
j_call: TRBJ2-3
clone_size: NA
d_call: TRBD1
v_call: TRBV19

cdr3_nt: TGTGCCAGCAGCGACCAACTAGCGGGAGTTGAAGGGCAGTACTTC
cdr3_aa: CASSDQLAGVEGQYF
j_call: TRBJ2-5
clone_size: NA
d_call: TRBD2
v_call: TRBV7-4

cdr3_nt: TGTGCCAGTACCCTACGAGGGGGGAGCTCCTACGAGCAGTACTTC
cdr3_aa: CASTLRGGSSYEQYF
j_call: TRBJ2-7
clone_size: many
d_call: NA
v_call: TRBV19

cdr3_nt: TGTGCCAGTAGTCCGTCTAGCGGGAGATATCCCTCGCAGTTCTTC
cdr3_aa: CASSPSSGRYPSQFF
j_call: TRBJ2-1
clone_size: NA
d_call: TRBD2
v_call: TRBV19

cdr3_nt: TGTGCCAGCAGTAAAGACAGGTCAAGCTCCTACGAGCAGTACTTC
cdr3_aa: CASSKDRSSSYEQYF
j_call: TRBJ2-7
clone_size: few
d_call: NA
v_call: TRBV12-3/TRBV12-4

cdr3_nt: TGCGCCAGCAGTTTGGACGGGGCCGCTGAAGCTTTCTTT
cdr3_aa: CASSLDGAAEAFF
j_call: TRBJ1-1
clone_size: NA
d_call: NA
v_call: TRBV5-8

cdr3_nt: TGCAGTGCTACTACAGGGGCCACTGAAGCTTTCTTT
cdr3_aa: CSATTGATEAFF
j_call: TRBJ1-1
clone_size: NA
d_call: TRBD1
v_call: TRBV20-1

cdr3_nt: TGTGCCAGCAGCTTAGTTGCCCCGGGGCCATTCAGTAGAACCTACGAGCAGTACTTC
cdr3_aa: CASSLVAPGPFSRTYEQYF
j_call: TRBJ2-7
clone_size: few
d_call: NA
v_call: TRBV7-2

cdr3_nt: TGTGCCAGCAGCTTGGCGCTAGCAGGTGCGGATACGCAGTATTTT
cdr3_aa: CASSLALAGADTQYF
j_call: TRBJ2-3
clone_size: NA
d_call: NA
v_call: TRBV7-2

cdr3_nt: TGTGCCAGCGGCGGGCTAGCGGGGTACACCGGGGAGCTGTTTTTT
cdr3_aa: CASGGLAGYTGELFF
j_call: TRBJ2-2
clone_size: NA
d_call: TRBD2
v_call: TRBV9

cdr3_nt: TGCGCCAGCAGGGACTCTGAATGGGACGAGCAGTACTTC
cdr3_aa: CASRDSEWDEQYF
j_call: TRBJ2-7
clone_size: few
d_call: NA
v_call: TRBV10-2

cdr3_nt: TGTGCCAGCAGTGCGGGGGGCCGAGAGACCCAGTACTTC
cdr3_aa: CASSAGGRETQYF
j_call: TRBJ2-5
clone_size: NA
d_call: NA
v_call: TRBV6-1

cdr3_nt: TGTGCCAGCAGCTTACGAGGGCGAGAGACCCAGTACTTC
cdr3_aa: CASSLRGRETQYF
j_call: TRBJ2-5
clone_size: NA
d_call: NA
v_call: TRBV7-8

cdr3_nt: TGTGCCATCCTACAGGGACCAGCGTATGGCTACACCTTC
cdr3_aa: CAILQGPAYGYTF
j_call: TRBJ1-2
clone_size: NA
d_call: NA
v_call: TRBV10-3

cdr3_nt: TGTGCCAGCAGTAAATGGACAGATTACAATGAGCAGTTCTTC
cdr3_aa: CASSKWTDYNEQFF
j_call: TRBJ2-1
clone_size: NA
d_call: NA
v_call: TRBV27

cdr3_nt: TGTGCCAGCAGCCGCCCGGGACTAGCGGGTCCCTACGAGCAGTACTTC
cdr3_aa: CASSRPGLAGPYEQYF
j_call: TRBJ2-7
clone_size: once
d_call: TRBD2
v_call: TRBV5-1

cdr3_nt: TGTGCCAGCGGGACAGGGGCGGAGAGGGTTTCCTACGAGCAGTACTTC
cdr3_aa: CASGTGAERVSYEQYF
j_call: TRBJ2-7
clone_size: many
d_call: TRBD1
v_call: TRBV2

cdr3_nt: TGCGCCAACAGTGGTGGGACAGGGACCGATCAAGAGACCCAGTACTTC
cdr3_aa: CANSGGTGTDQETQYF
j_call: TRBJ2-5
clone_size: NA
d_call: TRBD1
v_call: TRBV10-1

cdr3_nt: TGTGCCGGACCGGAGGAGGGAAACACAGATACGCAGTATTTT
cdr3_aa: CAGPEEGNTDTQYF
j_call: TRBJ2-3
clone_size: NA
d_call: NA
v_call: TRBV2

cdr3_nt: TGTGCCATCAGTGAGATCGCAGGACACTACGAGCAGTACTTC
cdr3_aa: CAISEIAGHYEQYF
j_call: TRBJ2-7
clone_size: NA
d_call: NA
v_call: TRBV10-2

cdr3_nt: TGTGCCAGCAGCACCTTAGCGGGATGGTCCTCTTACGAGCAGTACTTC
cdr3_aa: CASSTLAGWSSYEQYF
j_call: TRBJ2-7
clone_size: NA
d_call: TRBD2
v_call: TRBV7-2

cdr3_nt: TGTGCCAGCAGTCCAGGGGGCAGAGTCTCTGAAGCTTTCTTT
cdr3_aa: CASSPGGRVSEAFF
j_call: TRBJ1-1
clone_size: once
d_call: TRBD1
v_call: TRBV5-6

cdr3_nt: TGTGCCAGCAGTGATGCCGGGACACCCACCGGGGAGCTGTTTTTT
cdr3_aa: CASSDAGTPTGELFF
j_call: TRBJ2-2
clone_size: NA
d_call: NA
v_call: TRBV25-1

cdr3_nt: TGTGCCTCCAGGGGCGAGTTGACCGGGGAGCTGTTTTTT
cdr3_aa: CASRGELTGELFF
j_call: TRBJ2-2
clone_size: few
d_call: NA
v_call: TRBV30

cdr3_nt: TGTGCCAGTAGTGACCGACAGGCGAAAGATACGCAGTATTTT
cdr3_aa: CASSDRQAKDTQYF
j_call: TRBJ2-3
clone_size: few
d_call: NA
v_call: TRBV19

cdr3_nt: TGTGCCAGCAGTCGGGACAGGGGGCGATGGTCCTATGGCTACACCTTC
cdr3_aa: CASSRDRGRWSYGYTF
j_call: TRBJ1-2
clone_size: NA
d_call: TRBD1
v_call: TRBV2

cdr3_nt: TGTGCCAGCAGTTCACGGACAGGGTTCTCCGCATCCTACGAGCAGTACTTC
cdr3_aa: CASSSRTGFSASYEQYF
j_call: TRBJ2-7
clone_size: few
d_call: TRBD1
v_call: TRBV12-3/TRBV12-4

cdr3_nt: TGTGCCAGCAGCGTTACTAGCGGGGGGGCTGGCTACGAGCAGTACTTC
cdr3_aa: CASSVTSGGAGYEQYF
j_call: TRBJ2-7
clone_size: NA
d_call: TRBD2
v_call: TRBV7-2

cdr3_nt: TGTGCCAGCAGTTCCGGACTAGTGGAGACCCAGTACTTC
cdr3_aa: CASSSGLVETQYF
j_call: TRBJ2-5
clone_size: NA
d_call: TRBD2
v_call: TRBV6-6

cdr3_nt: TGTGCCAGCAGCTTTGAGGCTGCTAGCGGGACCTACAATGAGCAGTTCTTC
cdr3_aa: CASSFEAASGTYNEQFF
j_call: TRBJ2-1
clone_size: NA
d_call: TRBD2
v_call: TRBV11-2

cdr3_nt: TGTGCCAGCAGCTTCCCGCCCTTCTCCTACGAGCAGTACTTC
cdr3_aa: CASSFPPFSYEQYF
j_call: TRBJ2-7
clone_size: NA
d_call: NA
v_call: TRBV7-2

cdr3_nt: TGTGCCAGCAGTTTCATCGACACCGGGGAGCTGTTTTTT
cdr3_aa: CASSFIDTGELFF
j_call: TRBJ2-2
clone_size: NA
d_call: NA
v_call: TRBV27

cdr3_nt: TGTGCCAGCAGTCCCTCCACTGCGCAACGGTATAATGAGCAGTTCTTC
cdr3_aa: CASSPSTAQRYNEQFF
j_call: TRBJ2-1
clone_size: NA
d_call: NA
v_call: TRBV25-1